The rows below give T cell receptor beta chains drawn from one sample of a study of blood T cell repertoires in COVID-19. Sequencing was performed with immunoSEQ multiplex PCR; in TCRdb, only in-frame clones are kept and a portion is missing. The sample records some 190,000 clones, 80% to 90% being singletons. The sample consisted of peripheral blood. The receptors derive from a man aged 60 to 75 with acute or convalescent COVID-19. Both conserved end residues are part of each CDR3. The order of the fields is D gene, J gene, V gene, clone size, CDR3 protein, CDR3 DNA. D genes are given only for firm matches. The size entry is marked missing in some rows and otherwise reads once, few, many or a size class.

d_call: .; j_call: TRBJ2-5; v_call: TRBV11-2; clone_size: .; cdr3_aa: CASSLNHGQGKETQYF; cdr3_nt: TGTGCCAGCAGCCTAAACCACGGGCAGGGTAAAGAGACCCAGTACTTC
d_call: TRBD2; j_call: TRBJ2-7; v_call: TRBV7-2; clone_size: .; cdr3_aa: CASSSRIRPGGVSYEQYF; cdr3_nt: TGTGCCAGCAGCTCTAGGATTAGACCGGGAGGCGTTTCCTACGAGCAGTACTTC
d_call: .; j_call: TRBJ1-6; v_call: TRBV27; clone_size: .; cdr3_aa: CASRPQGYNSPLHF; cdr3_nt: TGTGCCAGCCGCCCCCAGGGCTATAATTCACCCCTCCACTTT
d_call: .; j_call: TRBJ2-3; v_call: TRBV3-1/TRBV3-2; clone_size: .; cdr3_aa: CASSPRMVVGRTQYF; cdr3_nt: TGTGCCAGCAGCCCCCGTATGGTAGTCGGTCGTACGCAGTATTTT
d_call: .; j_call: TRBJ1-4; v_call: TRBV10-3; clone_size: .; cdr3_aa: CASRGDRNEKLFF; cdr3_nt: TGTGCCAGCCGGGGGGATCGAAATGAAAAACTGTTTTTT
d_call: .; j_call: TRBJ2-3; v_call: TRBV7-9; clone_size: .; cdr3_aa: CASSLGTPGTDTQYF; cdr3_nt: TGTGCCAGCAGCTTAGGAACTCCTGGCACAGATACGCAGTATTTT
d_call: TRBD2; j_call: TRBJ2-1; v_call: TRBV19; clone_size: once; cdr3_aa: CASSTLAKAGGYNEQFF; cdr3_nt: TGTGCCAGTAGTACACTGGCTAAGGCGGGAGGGTACAATGAGCAGTTCTTC
d_call: .; j_call: TRBJ2-4; v_call: TRBV3-1/TRBV3-2; clone_size: .; cdr3_aa: CASSQRGGSGAKNIQYF; cdr3_nt: TGTGCCAGCAGCCAAAGGGGTGGTAGCGGAGCCAAAAACATTCAGTACTTC
d_call: TRBD1; j_call: TRBJ1-2; v_call: TRBV5-1; clone_size: .; cdr3_aa: CASSSGGSYGYTF; cdr3_nt: TGCGCCAGCAGCTCAGGGGGAAGCTATGGCTACACCTTC
d_call: TRBD2; j_call: TRBJ2-1; v_call: TRBV7-2; clone_size: .; cdr3_aa: CASSLAASGATGFF; cdr3_nt: TGTGCCAGCAGCTTAGCCGCTAGCGGAGCAACGGGGTTCTTC
d_call: .; j_call: TRBJ2-3; v_call: TRBV2; clone_size: .; cdr3_aa: CASSYRDIRTDTQYF; cdr3_nt: TGTGCCAGCAGCTACCGGGACATCCGCACAGATACGCAGTATTTT
d_call: .; j_call: TRBJ2-5; v_call: TRBV28; clone_size: once; cdr3_aa: CASSLSSGETQYF; cdr3_nt: TGTGCCAGCAGTTTATCGTCGGGAGAGACCCAGTACTTC
d_call: TRBD2; j_call: TRBJ2-1; v_call: TRBV7-3; clone_size: few; cdr3_aa: CASSSRTSGGEQFF; cdr3_nt: TGTGCCAGCAGCTCCCGGACTAGCGGGGGGGAGCAGTTCTTC
d_call: TRBD2; j_call: TRBJ2-1; v_call: TRBV2; clone_size: .; cdr3_aa: CASISSGSWSEQFF; cdr3_nt: TGTGCCAGCATATCCAGCGGGAGTTGGAGTGAGCAGTTCTTC
d_call: .; j_call: TRBJ2-7; v_call: TRBV7-2; clone_size: .; cdr3_aa: CASSRSYEQYF; cdr3_nt: TGTGCCAGCAGTCGCTCCTACGAGCAGTACTTC
d_call: TRBD1; j_call: TRBJ1-5; v_call: TRBV28; clone_size: .; cdr3_aa: CASRSRGVRNQPQHF; cdr3_nt: TGTGCCAGCAGGAGCAGGGGGGTCAGAAATCAGCCCCAGCATTTT
d_call: .; j_call: TRBJ1-4; v_call: TRBV3-1/TRBV3-2; clone_size: .; cdr3_aa: CASSRAGEGKLFF; cdr3_nt: TGTGCCAGCAGCCGAGCGGGGGAAGGAAAACTGTTTTTT
d_call: .; j_call: TRBJ1-2; v_call: TRBV19; clone_size: .; cdr3_aa: CASSLPRGRNYGYTF; cdr3_nt: TGTGCCAGTAGTCTTCCCAGGGGTCGGAACTATGGCTACACCTTC
d_call: .; j_call: TRBJ2-7; v_call: TRBV13; clone_size: .; cdr3_aa: CASSSRGTYEQYF; cdr3_nt: TGTGCCAGCAGCTCCCGCGGTACCTACGAGCAGTACTTC
d_call: TRBD2; j_call: TRBJ2-2; v_call: TRBV15; clone_size: .; cdr3_aa: CATSRDLSGRTNTGELFF; cdr3_nt: TGTGCCACCAGCAGAGATCTTAGCGGGAGGACTAACACCGGGGAGCTGTTTTTT
d_call: .; j_call: TRBJ2-3; v_call: TRBV27; clone_size: .; cdr3_aa: CASSYGGPDTQYF; cdr3_nt: TGTGCCAGCAGTTACGGAGGGCCAGATACGCAGTATTTT
d_call: .; j_call: TRBJ1-1; v_call: TRBV9; clone_size: once; cdr3_aa: CASSVKRDGPEAFF; cdr3_nt: TGTGCCAGCAGCGTAAAGCGGGACGGCCCAGAAGCTTTCTTT